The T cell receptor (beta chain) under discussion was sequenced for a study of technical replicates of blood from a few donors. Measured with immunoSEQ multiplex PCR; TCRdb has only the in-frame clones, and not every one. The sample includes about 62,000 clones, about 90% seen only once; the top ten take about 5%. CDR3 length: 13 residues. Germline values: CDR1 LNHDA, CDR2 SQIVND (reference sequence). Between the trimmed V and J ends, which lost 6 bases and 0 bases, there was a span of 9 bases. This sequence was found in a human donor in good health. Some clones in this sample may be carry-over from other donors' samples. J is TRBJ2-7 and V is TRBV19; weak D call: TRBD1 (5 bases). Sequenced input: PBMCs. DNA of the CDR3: TGTGCCAGTAGACGACAGAGCTCCTACGAGCAGTACTTC. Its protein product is CASRRQSSYEQYF.